Listed below are T cell receptor beta chains from one sample, sequenced in a study of blood T cell repertoires in COVID-19. TCRdb's table, derived via immunoSEQ multiplex PCR, lists solely in-frame clones and lacks some. The repertoire holds hundreds of thousands of clones, with just over 85% as singletons. Material: PBMCs or T cells enriched from blood (not recorded which). The receptors here all came from a man aged 40-50 years who had recovered from COVID-19. The conserved cysteine and the conserved F or W are not part of the CDR3 here. Fields, in order: CDR3 protein, V gene, J gene.

ASSLFPWPNTGELF,TRBV7-2,TRBJ2-2
ASSPDSDYGYT,TRBV5-1,TRBJ1-2
ASSQDLVVQGGEKLF,TRBV4-3,TRBJ1-4
SVEGQGSYTDTQY,TRBV29-1,TRBJ2-3
ASSSAGTGFREQY,TRBV28,TRBJ2-7
ATKAGGRSYNEQF,TRBV6-5,TRBJ2-1
ASSLEFSLHGDEQF,TRBV7-9,TRBJ2-1
ASSLDFPGTTDTQY,TRBV27,TRBJ2-3
ASSVVGTANYGYT,TRBV9,TRBJ1-2
ASSLTDDTEAF,TRBV28,TRBJ1-1
ASSFYLGEAYEQY,TRBV28,TRBJ2-7
ASAKLLAGGEYNEQF,TRBV18,TRBJ2-1
AIRDRERPETQY,TRBV6-5,TRBJ2-5
ASSDRGRQPQH,TRBV6-5,TRBJ1-5
ASSLQWTGVFSPLH,TRBV6-2/TRBV6-3,TRBJ1-6
ASGQSSYNSPLH,TRBV2,TRBJ1-6
ASSRDTNYGYT,TRBV5-4,TRBJ1-2
ASSSPREADTQY,TRBV6-5,TRBJ2-3
ASSPLAGEQY,TRBV19,TRBJ2-7
ASSVMTGGYGYT,TRBV9,TRBJ1-2
ASGLEQNTEAF,TRBV12-5,TRBJ1-1